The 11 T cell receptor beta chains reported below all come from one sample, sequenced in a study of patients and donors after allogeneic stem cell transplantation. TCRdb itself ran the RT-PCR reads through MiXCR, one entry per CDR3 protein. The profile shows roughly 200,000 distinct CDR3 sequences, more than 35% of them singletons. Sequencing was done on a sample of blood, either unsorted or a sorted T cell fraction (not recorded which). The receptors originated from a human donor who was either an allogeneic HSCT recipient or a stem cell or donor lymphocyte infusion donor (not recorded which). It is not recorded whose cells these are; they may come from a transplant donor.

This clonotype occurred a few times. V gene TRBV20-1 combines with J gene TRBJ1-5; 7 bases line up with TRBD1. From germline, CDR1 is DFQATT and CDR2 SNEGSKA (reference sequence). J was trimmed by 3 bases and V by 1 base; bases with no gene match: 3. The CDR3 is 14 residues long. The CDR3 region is CSARVGQLNQPQHF. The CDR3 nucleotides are TGCAGTGCTAGAGTGGGACAGCTCAATCAGCCCCAGCATTTT.

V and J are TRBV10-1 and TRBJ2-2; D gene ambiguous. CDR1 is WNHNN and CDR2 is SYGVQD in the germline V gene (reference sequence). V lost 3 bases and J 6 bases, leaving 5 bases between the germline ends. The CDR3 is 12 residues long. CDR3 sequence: CASSEFPGELFF. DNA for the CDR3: TGCGCCAGCAGTGAATTCCCCGGGGAGCTGTTTTTT.

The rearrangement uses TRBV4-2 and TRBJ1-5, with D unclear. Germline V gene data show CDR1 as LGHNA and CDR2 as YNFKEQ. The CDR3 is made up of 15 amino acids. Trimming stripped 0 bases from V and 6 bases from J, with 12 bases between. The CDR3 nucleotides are TGTGCCAGCAGCCAAGACGGACCCGGCCTTCAGCCCCAGCATTTT. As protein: CASSQDGPGLQPQHF.

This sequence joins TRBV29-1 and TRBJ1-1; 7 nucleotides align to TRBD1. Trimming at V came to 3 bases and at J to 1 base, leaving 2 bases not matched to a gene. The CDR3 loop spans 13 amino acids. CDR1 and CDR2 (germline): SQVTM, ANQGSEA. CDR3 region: CSVEGQSNTEAFF. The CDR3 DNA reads TGCAGCGTTGAGGGACAGTCGAACACTGAAGCTTTCTTT.

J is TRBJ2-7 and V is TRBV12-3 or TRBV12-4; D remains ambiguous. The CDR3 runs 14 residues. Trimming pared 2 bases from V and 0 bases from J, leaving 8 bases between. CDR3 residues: CASSLTPASYEQYF. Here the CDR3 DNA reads TGTGCCAGCAGTTTAACCCCGGCCTCCTACGAGCAGTACTTC.

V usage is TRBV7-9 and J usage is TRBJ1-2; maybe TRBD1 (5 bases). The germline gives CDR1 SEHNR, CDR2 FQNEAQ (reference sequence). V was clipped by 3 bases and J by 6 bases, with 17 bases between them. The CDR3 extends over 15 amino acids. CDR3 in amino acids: CASSFRQPGPDGYTF. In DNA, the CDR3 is TGTGCCAGCAGCTTCAGACAGCCTGGCCCCGATGGCTACACCTTC. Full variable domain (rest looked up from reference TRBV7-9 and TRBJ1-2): DTGVSQNPRHKITKRGQNVTFRCDPISEHNRLYWYRQTLGQGPEFLTYFQNEAQLEKSRLLSDRFSAERPKGSFSTLEIQRTEQGDSAMYLCASSFRQPGPDGYTFGSGTRLTVV.

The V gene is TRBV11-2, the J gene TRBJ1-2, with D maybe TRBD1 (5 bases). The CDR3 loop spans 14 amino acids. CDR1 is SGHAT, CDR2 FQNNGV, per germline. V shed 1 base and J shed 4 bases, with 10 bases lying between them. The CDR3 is CASSLVPGIYGYTF. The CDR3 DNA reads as TGTGCCAGCAGCTTAGTCCCAGGGATCTATGGCTACACCTTC.

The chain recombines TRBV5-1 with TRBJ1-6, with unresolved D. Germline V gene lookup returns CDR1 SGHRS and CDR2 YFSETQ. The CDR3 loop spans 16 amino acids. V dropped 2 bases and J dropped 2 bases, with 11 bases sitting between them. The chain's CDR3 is CASSLGDRPYNSPLHF. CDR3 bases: TGCGCCAGCAGCTTAGGAGACCGCCCCTATAATTCACCCCTCCACTTT.

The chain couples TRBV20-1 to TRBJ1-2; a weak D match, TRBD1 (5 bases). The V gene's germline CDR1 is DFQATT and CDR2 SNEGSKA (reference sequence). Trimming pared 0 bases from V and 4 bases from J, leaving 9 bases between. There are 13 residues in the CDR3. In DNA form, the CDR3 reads TGCAGTGCTAGAGAGACGGGACTCTATGGCTACACCTTC. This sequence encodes CSARETGLYGYTF.

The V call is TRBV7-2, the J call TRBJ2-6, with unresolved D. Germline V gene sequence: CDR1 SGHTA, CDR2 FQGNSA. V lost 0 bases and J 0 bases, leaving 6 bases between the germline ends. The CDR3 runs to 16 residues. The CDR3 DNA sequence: TGTGCCAGCAGCTTAGCACCAACCTCTGGGGCCAACGTCCTGACTTTC. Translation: CASSLAPTSGANVLTF.

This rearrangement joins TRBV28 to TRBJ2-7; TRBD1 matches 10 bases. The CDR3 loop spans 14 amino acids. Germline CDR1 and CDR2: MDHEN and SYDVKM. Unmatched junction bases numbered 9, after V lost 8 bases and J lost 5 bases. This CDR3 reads CASPPSGTGDEQYF. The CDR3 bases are TGTGCCAGCCCCCCTTCCGGGACAGGGGACGAGCAGTACTTC.